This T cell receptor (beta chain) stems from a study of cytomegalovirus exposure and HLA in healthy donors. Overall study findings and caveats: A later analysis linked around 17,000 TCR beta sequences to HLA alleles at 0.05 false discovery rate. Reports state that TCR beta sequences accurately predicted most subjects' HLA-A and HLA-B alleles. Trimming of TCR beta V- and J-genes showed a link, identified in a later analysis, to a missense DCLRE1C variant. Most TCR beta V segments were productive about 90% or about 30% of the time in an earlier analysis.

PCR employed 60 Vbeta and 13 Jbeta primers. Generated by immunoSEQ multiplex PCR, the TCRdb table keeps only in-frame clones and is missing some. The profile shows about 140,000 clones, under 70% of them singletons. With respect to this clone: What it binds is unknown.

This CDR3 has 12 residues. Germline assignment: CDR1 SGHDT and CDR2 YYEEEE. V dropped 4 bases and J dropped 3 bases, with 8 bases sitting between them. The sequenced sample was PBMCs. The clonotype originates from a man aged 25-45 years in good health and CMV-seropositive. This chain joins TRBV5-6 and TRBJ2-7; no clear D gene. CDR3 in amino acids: CASSRSLYEQYF. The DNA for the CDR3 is TGTGCCAGCAGCCGTTCTCTCTACGAGCAGTACTTC.